Below are 2 T cell receptor beta chains sequenced from a single sample in a study of T-cell reconstitution after alpha-beta-depleted transplantation in children. Preparation of the TCRbeta library was carried out with unique molecular identifiers. Each CDR3 protein gets one entry after TCRdb re-called the PCR reads with MiXCR. The table has 200,000 to 300,000 distinct CDR3 sequences, about a quarter seen once; the top ten hold less than 3.5%. Source: PBMCs, taken before TCRalphabeta/CD19-depleted stem cell transplant. The source of these receptors is a girl aged 2 to 9 with Fanconi anemia, due to receive a stem cell transplant.

DNA for the CDR3: TGTGCCAGCAGTTCCCTCCGGGACTCTACTTACGAGCAGTACTTC. Translation: CASSSLRDSTYEQYF. The J gene is TRBJ2-7, the V gene TRBV28; tentative D call: TRBD2 (6 bases). In germline, CDR1 is MDHEN, CDR2 SYDVKM. There are 15 residues in the CDR3. The V end was cut by 4 bases, the J end by 4 bases, with 17 bases between.

This clonotype was counted many times. The chain joins TRBV29-1 to TRBJ2-2; D remains ambiguous. The ends were cut back, 8 bases at V and 5 bases at J, with 6 bases in the middle. The V gene's germline CDR1 is SQVTM and CDR2 ANQGSEA. The CDR3 runs to 10 residues. CDR3 sequence: CSSVTGELFF. The CDR3 bases are TGCAGCTCAGTTACCGGGGAGCTGTTTTTT.